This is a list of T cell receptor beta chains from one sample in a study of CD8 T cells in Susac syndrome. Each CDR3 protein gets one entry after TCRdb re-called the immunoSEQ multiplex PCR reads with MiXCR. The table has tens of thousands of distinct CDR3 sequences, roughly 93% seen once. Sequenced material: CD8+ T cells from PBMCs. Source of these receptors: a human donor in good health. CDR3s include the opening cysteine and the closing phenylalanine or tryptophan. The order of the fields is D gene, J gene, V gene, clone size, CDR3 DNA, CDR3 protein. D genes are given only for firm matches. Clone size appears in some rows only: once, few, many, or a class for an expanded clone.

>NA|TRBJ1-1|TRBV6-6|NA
TGTGCCAGCAGTTACTCGCCCCAAACTGAATCTTTCTTT
CASSYSPQTESFF
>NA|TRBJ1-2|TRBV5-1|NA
TGCGCCAGCTCTCGGGACCGATCTAACTATGGCTACACCTTC
CASSRDRSNYGYTF
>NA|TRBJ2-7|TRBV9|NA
TGTGCCAGCAGCGTAGGGGCCTCCTACGAGCAGTACTTC
CASSVGASYEQYF
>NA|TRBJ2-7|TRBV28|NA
TGTGCCAGCAGTTCGGGCCCAGGGATTAGGACCTACGAGCAGTACTTC
CASSSGPGIRTYEQYF
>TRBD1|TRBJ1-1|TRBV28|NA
TGTGCCAGCAGCCGGGGACAGGACATGAACACTGAAGCTTTCTTT
CASSRGQDMNTEAFF
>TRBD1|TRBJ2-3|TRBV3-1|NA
TGTGCCAGCAGCCAGGGGACAGGGGGTCCCCTGACAGATACGCAGTATTTT
CASSQGTGGPLTDTQYF
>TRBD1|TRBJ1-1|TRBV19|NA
TGTGCCAGTAGTTTACAGGGGACGAACACTGAAGCTTTCTTT
CASSLQGTNTEAFF
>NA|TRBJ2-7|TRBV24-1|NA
TGTGCCACCAGTGAGGGCCGGGACATAGACGAGCAGTACTTC
CATSEGRDIDEQYF
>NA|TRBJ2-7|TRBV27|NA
TGTGCCAGCAGTTTATACGGCGACTACGAGCAGTACTTC
CASSLYGDYEQYF
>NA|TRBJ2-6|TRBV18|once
TGTGCCAGCTCATATTACCCCGGCTCTGGGGCCAACGTCCTGACTTTC
CASSYYPGSGANVLTF
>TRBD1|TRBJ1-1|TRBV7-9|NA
TGTGCCAGCAGCTTATGGTCAGGGGGGGACACTGAAGCTTTCTTT
CASSLWSGGDTEAFF
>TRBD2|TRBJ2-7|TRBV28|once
TGTGCCAGCAGCTCAGCATTTAGCGGGAGGGCCTACGAGCAGTACTTC
CASSSAFSGRAYEQYF
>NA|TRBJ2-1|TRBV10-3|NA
TGTGCCATCAGTGAGTCAGGGGGTTACAATGAGCAGTTCTTC
CAISESGGYNEQFF
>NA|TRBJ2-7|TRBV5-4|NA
TGTGCCAGCAGCTCTGCGGGGGACATCGAGCAGTACTTC
CASSSAGDIEQYF
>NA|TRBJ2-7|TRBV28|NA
TGTGCCAGCAGTTTAGGTCGGGAGATCAAATACTACGAGCAGTACTTC
CASSLGREIKYYEQYF
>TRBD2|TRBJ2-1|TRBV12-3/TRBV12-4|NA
TGTGCCAGCAGAACCACGCTAGCGGGAGGATTCAATGAGCAGTTCTTC
CASRTTLAGGFNEQFF
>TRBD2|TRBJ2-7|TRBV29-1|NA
TGCAGCGCCCTGGGACTAGCGGGCTCCACCGAGCAGTACTTC
CSALGLAGSTEQYF
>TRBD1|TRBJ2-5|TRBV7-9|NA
TGTGCCAGCAGCTTAGACAGGGGACCCCAAGAGACCCAGTACTTC
CASSLDRGPQETQYF
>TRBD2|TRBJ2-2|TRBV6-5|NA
TGTGCCACCTCGGGACTAGCGGACACCGGGGAGCTGTTTTTT
CATSGLADTGELFF
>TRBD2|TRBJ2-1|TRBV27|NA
TGTGCCAGCAGTCGCGGGACTAGCGAGTCGGTCTTC
CASSRGTSESVF
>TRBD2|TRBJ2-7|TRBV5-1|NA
TGCGCCAGCAGCTTGGGGGCTAGCGGTTACTACGAGCAGTACTTC
CASSLGASGYYEQYF
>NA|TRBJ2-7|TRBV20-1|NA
TGCAGTGCTAGAGATTTTGGCGGTAGCTCCTACGAGCAGTACTTC
CSARDFGGSSYEQYF
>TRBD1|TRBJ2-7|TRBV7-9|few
TGTGCCAGCAGCTCAGGGACAGGGCCAGACGAGCAGTACTTC
CASSSGTGPDEQYF
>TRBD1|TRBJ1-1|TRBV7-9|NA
TGTGCCAGCAGAACAGGGGGGAACACTGAAGCTTTCTTT
CASRTGGNTEAFF
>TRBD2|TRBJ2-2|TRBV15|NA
TGTGCCACCAGCAAGAGTGCTAGCGGGAGTGGCGGGGAGCTGTTTTTT
CATSKSASGSGGELFF
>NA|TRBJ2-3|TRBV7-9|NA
TGTGCCAGCAGTGGGCGGGACAGCACAGATACGCAGTATTTT
CASSGRDSTDTQYF
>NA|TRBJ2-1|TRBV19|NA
TGTGCCAGTAGTATAGACGACGCGGAGGGGTACAATGAGCAGTTCTTC
CASSIDDAEGYNEQFF
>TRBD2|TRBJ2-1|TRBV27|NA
TGTGCCAGCAGCCCCCTAGGACTAGACAATGAGCAGTTCTTC
CASSPLGLDNEQFF
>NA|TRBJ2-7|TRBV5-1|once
TGCGCCAGCAGCTCAACAGGGAACGAGCAGTACTTC
CASSSTGNEQYF
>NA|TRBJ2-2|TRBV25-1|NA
TGTGCCAGCAGTCCTGGCGGGGAGCTGTTTTTT
CASSPGGELFF
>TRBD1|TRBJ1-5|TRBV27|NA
TGTGCCAGCAGTTTACTAGGGGGCCGTCAGCCCCAGCATTTT
CASSLLGGRQPQHF
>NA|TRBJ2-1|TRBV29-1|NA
TGCAGCGTTGAAGATTACGGGAGTAGCTCCTACAATGAGCAGTTCTTC
CSVEDYGSSSYNEQFF
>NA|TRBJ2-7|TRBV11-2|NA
TGTGCCAGCAGCTTAGATTCCTGGCCAACCTACGAGCAGTACTTC
CASSLDSWPTYEQYF
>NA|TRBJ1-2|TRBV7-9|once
TGTGCCAGCAGCGAACCCGGGACACCCCCTGGCTACACCTTC
CASSEPGTPPGYTF
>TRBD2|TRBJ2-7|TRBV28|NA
TGTGCCAGCAGTTTAACTAGCGGGAGCCCCCACGAGCAGTACTTC
CASSLTSGSPHEQYF
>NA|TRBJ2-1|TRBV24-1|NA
TGTGCCACCAGTGATTGGGGGATCGAGGGGGAAGGCGAGCAGTTCTTC
CATSDWGIEGEGEQFF
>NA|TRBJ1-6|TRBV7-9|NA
TGTGCCAGCAGCCCCGGACAGCAGAATTCACCCCTCCACTTT
CASSPGQQNSPLHF
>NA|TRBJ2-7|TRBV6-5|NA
TGTGCCAGCGGGAGTTACGAGCAGTACTTC
CASGSYEQYF
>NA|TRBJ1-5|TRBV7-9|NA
TGTGCCAGCAGCGTCGGACAGCAAAATCAGCCCCAGCATTTT
CASSVGQQNQPQHF
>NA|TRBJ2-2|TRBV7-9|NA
TGTGCCAGCAGCATGGACGGGAACACCGGGGAGCTGTTTTTT
CASSMDGNTGELFF
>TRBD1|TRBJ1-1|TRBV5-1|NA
TGCGCCAGCAGCTTGGACAGGGGGCGAGTTAACACTGAAGCTTTCTTT
CASSLDRGRVNTEAFF
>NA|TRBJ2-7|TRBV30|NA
TGTGCCTGGAGTCCCATCTTTCCTCTGGACTCGGCACGGCGTGGCGAGCAGTACTTC
CAWSPIFPLDSARRGEQYF
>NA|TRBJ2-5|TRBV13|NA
TGTGCCAGCAGCTCCCCCGGGGGGCGAGAGACCCAGTACTTC
CASSSPGGRETQYF
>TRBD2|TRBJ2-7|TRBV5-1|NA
TGCGCCAGCAGCTTTCGGGGGGACCCTTGGGAGCAGTACTTC
CASSFRGDPWEQYF
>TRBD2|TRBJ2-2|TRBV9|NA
TGTGCCAGCAGGGGACAGACCGGGACTAGCGGATTGAACACCGGGGAGCTGTTTTTT
CASRGQTGTSGLNTGELFF
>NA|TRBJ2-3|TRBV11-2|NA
TGTGCCAGCAGCTTGGGACTTTATCCAGATACGCAGTATTTT
CASSLGLYPDTQYF
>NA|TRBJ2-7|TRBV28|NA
TGTGCCACCTCGGACGTGGCCTACGAGCAGTACTTC
CATSDVAYEQYF
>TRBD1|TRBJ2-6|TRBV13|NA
TGTGCCAGCAGCGCGACAGGGGCCTCTGGGGCCAACGTCCTGACTTTC
CASSATGASGANVLTF
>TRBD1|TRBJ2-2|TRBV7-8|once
TGTGCCAGCAGCGTGGGACAGGGGGGCACCGGGGAGCTGTTTTTT
CASSVGQGGTGELFF
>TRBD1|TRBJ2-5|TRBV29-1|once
TGCAGCGTTGAAGATTTGACAGGGGGAGAGACCCAGTACTTC
CSVEDLTGGETQYF
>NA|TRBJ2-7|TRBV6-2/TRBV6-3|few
TGTGCCAGCAGTTCCACAAAGGGGAATCATTCCTACGAGCAGTACTTC
CASSSTKGNHSYEQYF
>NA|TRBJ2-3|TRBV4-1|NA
TGCGCCAGCAGCCGGGTGACTAGTGCGGATACGCAGTATTTT
CASSRVTSADTQYF
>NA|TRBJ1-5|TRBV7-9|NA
TGTGCCAGCAGCTTAGATAATCAGCCCCAGCATTTT
CASSLDNQPQHF
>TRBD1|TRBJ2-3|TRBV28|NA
TGTGCCAGCAGTTCGACAGGGGACAACACAGATACGCAGTATTTT
CASSSTGDNTDTQYF
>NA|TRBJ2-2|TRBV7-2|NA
TGTGCCAGCAGCTTAGTAGACGGCACCGGGGAGCTGTTTTTT
CASSLVDGTGELFF
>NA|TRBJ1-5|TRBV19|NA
TGTGCCACCGCGAACCTAAAAATTGGAAGTCAGCCCCAGCATTTT
CATANLKIGSQPQHF